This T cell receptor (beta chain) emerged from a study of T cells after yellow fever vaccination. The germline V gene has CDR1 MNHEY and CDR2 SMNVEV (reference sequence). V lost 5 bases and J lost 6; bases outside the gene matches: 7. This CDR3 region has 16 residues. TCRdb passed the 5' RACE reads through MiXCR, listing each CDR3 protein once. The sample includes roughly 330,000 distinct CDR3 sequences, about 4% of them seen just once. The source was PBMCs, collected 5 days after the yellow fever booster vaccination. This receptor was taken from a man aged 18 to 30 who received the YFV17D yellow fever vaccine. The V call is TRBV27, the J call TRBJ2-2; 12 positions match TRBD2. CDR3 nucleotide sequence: TGTGCCAGCAGTCAGGTCGGACTAGCGGGGCCCGGGGAGCTGTTTTTT. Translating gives CASSQVGLAGPGELFF.